This T cell receptor (beta chain) came from a study of beta chain features in type 1 diabetes. The germline V gene encodes CDR1 GTSNPN and CDR2 SVGIG (reference sequence). The CDR3 has 12 residues. Trimming took off 2 bases at V and 8 bases at J, with 12 bases between the two ends. Study-wide results and caveats: For Type 1 diabetes patients, all four CD4+ subsets carried TCRB CDR3s that were moderately but significantly shorter. PCR might pick shorter templates more often, in the same way for patients and controls.

Remarks on this clone: Its matching antigen is unknown.

TCRB transcripts that were expressed got sequenced, as all of the isolated RNA had been reverse transcribed. Clones were read by immunoSEQ multiplex PCR, and TCRdb kept only the in-frame ones, dropping some. This table has fewer than 16,000 clones, approximately 76% appearing once. The gene calls are TRBV30 and TRBJ1-2, with D unresolved. The receptor's source is a woman in her late teens or twenties with type 1 diabetes. The sequenced sample was stem cell memory CD4+ T cells from blood. CDR3 residues: CAWSPGSRGYTF. The CDR3 bases are TGTGCCTGGAGTCCCGGGTCCCGGGGCTACACCTTC. The full variable domain, completed using reference TRBV30 and TRBJ1-2, is SQTIHQWPATLVQPVGSPLSLECTVEGTSNPNLYWYRQAAGRGLQLLFYSVGIGQISSEVPQNLSASRPQDRQFILSSKKLLLSDSGFYLCAWSPGSRGYTFGSGTRLTVV.